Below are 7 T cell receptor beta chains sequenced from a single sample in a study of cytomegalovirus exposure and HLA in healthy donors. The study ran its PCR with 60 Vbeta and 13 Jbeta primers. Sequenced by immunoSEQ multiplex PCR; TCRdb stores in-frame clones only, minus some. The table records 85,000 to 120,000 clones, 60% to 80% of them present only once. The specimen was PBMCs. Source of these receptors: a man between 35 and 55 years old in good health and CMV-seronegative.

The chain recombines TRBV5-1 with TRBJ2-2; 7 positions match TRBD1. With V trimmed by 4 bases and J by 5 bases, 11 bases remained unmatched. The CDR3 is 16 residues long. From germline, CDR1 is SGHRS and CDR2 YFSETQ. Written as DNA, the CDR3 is TGCGCCAGCAGCGCACCTCGGACAGGTGGGACCGGGGAGCTGTTTTTT. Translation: CASSAPRTGGTGELFF.

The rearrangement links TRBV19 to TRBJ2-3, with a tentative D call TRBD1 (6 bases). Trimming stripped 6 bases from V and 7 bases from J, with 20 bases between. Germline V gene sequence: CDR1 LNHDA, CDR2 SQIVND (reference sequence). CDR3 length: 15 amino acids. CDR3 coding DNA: TGTGCCAGTAGGCCCTCGGGACAATATACTAATACGCAGTATTTT. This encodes CASRPSGQYTNTQYF. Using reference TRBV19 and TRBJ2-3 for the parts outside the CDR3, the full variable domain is DGGITQSPKYLFRKEGQNVTLSCEQNLNHDAMYWYRQDPGQGLRLIYYSQIVNDFQKGDIAEGYSVSREKKESFPLTVTSAQKNPTAFYLCASRPSGQYTNTQYFGPGTRLTVL.

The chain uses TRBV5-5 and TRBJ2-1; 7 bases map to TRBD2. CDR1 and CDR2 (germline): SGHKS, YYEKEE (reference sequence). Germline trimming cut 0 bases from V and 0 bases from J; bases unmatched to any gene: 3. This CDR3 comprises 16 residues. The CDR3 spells CASSLVRGSSYNEQFF. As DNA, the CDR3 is TGTGCCAGCAGCTTGGTGCGGGGGAGCTCCTACAATGAGCAGTTCTTC.

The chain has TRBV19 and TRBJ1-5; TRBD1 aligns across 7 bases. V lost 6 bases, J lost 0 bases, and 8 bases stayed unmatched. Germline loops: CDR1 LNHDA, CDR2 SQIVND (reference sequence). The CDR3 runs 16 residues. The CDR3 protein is CASRHGTVYSNQPQHF. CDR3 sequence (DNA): TGTGCCAGTAGACACGGGACAGTTTATAGCAATCAGCCCCAGCATTTT.

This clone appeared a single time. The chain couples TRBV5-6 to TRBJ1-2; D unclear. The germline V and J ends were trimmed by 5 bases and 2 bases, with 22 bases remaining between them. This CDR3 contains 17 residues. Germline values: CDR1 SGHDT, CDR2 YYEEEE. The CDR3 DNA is TGTGCCAGCAGGACCGGGTCGCCCCAAGGAATAAACTATGGCTACACCTTC. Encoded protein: CASRTGSPQGINYGYTF.

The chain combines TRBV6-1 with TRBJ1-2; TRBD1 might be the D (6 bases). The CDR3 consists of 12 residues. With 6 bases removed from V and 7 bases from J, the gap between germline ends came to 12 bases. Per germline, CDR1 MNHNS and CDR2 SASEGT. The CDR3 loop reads CASREQGSGYTF. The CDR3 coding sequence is TGTGCCAGCAGGGAACAGGGATCTGGCTACACCTTC.

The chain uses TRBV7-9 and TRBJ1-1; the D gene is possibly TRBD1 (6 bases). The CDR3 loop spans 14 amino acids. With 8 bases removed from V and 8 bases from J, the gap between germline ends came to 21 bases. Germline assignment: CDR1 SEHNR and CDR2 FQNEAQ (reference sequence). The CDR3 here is CASGTQGLDREAFF. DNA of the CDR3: TGTGCCAGCGGAACACAAGGCCTAGACAGGGAAGCTTTCTTT.